One T cell receptor (beta chain) is described in this entry. Antigen specificity is unknown. With 60 Vbeta and 13 Jbeta primers, the PCR was carried out. Clones were sequenced by immunoSEQ multiplex PCR, and TCRdb holds only the in-frame ones, with some missing. Among 150,000 to 200,000 clones listed, just over 70% were seen once. The data belong to a study of cytomegalovirus exposure and HLA in healthy donors. Study-wide findings and caveats: A later analysis revealed that TCR association rates differed between HLA loci, peaking at DRB1 and bottoming out at HLA-C. The authors later found most CMV-associated TCR beta chains appeared HLA-restricted. Among TCR beta chains of equal frequency, HLA-associated ones were more clonally expanded in a later analysis.

Trimming removed 6 bases at V and 0 bases at J, with 8 bases between. This CDR3 spans 13 amino acids. Germline V gene lookup returns CDR1 SEHNR and CDR2 FQNEAQ (reference sequence). This receptor was identified in a man aged 18 to 30 in good health and CMV-seropositive. The sequenced material came from PBMCs. V and J are TRBV7-9 and TRBJ1-2, with no clear D. The CDR3 loop is CASSLSPNYGYTF. CDR3 nucleotide sequence: TGTGCCAGCAGTCTCTCCCCTAACTATGGCTACACCTTC. Filled out from reference TRBV7-9 and TRBJ1-2, the complete variable domain reads DTGVSQNPRHKITKRGQNVTFRCDPISEHNRLYWYRQTLGQGPEFLTYFQNEAQLEKSRLLSDRFSAERPKGSFSTLEIQRTEQGDSAMYLCASSLSPNYGYTFGSGTRLTVV.